Listed below are T cell receptor beta chains from one sample, sequenced in a study of cytomegalovirus exposure and HLA in healthy donors. The data were produced by immunoSEQ multiplex PCR, yet TCRdb's version contains in-frame clones alone and is incomplete. The sample consists of around 140,000 clones, 70% to 80% of them appearing once. The material sequenced was PBMCs. The receptor set was obtained from a woman aged 60-75 years in good health and CMV-seropositive. The CDR3 runs from the conserved cysteine through the conserved F or W. A D gene is named only where the DNA matches it firmly. The listing skips clone size in some rows; elsewhere it reads once, few, many or a size class.

CDR3aa: CATSREGTGANEQFF
CDR3nt: TGTGCCACCAGCAGAGAGGGGACAGGGGCCAATGAGCAGTTCTTC
j_gene: TRBJ2-1
abundance: .
v_gene: TRBV15
len: 15
d_gene: TRBD1

CDR3aa: CASSTRWAEAFF
CDR3nt: TGTGCCAGTAGTACCAGGTGGGCTGAAGCTTTCTTT
j_gene: TRBJ1-1
abundance: once
v_gene: TRBV19
len: 12
d_gene: .

CDR3aa: CASSPPVRGYGYTF
CDR3nt: TGTGCCAGCAGCCCTCCGGTTCGGGGCTATGGCTACACCTTC
j_gene: TRBJ1-2
abundance: .
v_gene: TRBV6-5
len: 14
d_gene: .

CDR3aa: CASSLLTSPDTQYF
CDR3nt: TGTGCCAGCAGTTTATTGACTAGCCCAGATACGCAGTATTTT
j_gene: TRBJ2-3
abundance: few
v_gene: TRBV27
len: 14
d_gene: TRBD2

CDR3aa: CASRIGQGVYGYTF
CDR3nt: TGTGCCAGCAGAATAGGACAGGGAGTTTATGGCTACACCTTC
j_gene: TRBJ1-2
abundance: .
v_gene: TRBV6-5
len: 14
d_gene: TRBD1

CDR3aa: CASSSFGENYEQYF
CDR3nt: TGTGCCAGCAGCTCATTCGGGGAAAACTACGAGCAGTACTTC
j_gene: TRBJ2-7
abundance: few
v_gene: TRBV7-9
len: 14
d_gene: .

CDR3aa: CATSRDPWQDYEQYF
CDR3nt: TGTGCCACCAGCAGAGATCCTTGGCAGGACTACGAGCAGTACTTC
j_gene: TRBJ2-7
abundance: .
v_gene: TRBV15
len: 15
d_gene: .

CDR3aa: CASSSGLAGGADTQYF
CDR3nt: TGCGCCAGCAGCTCGGGACTAGCGGGAGGGGCAGATACGCAGTATTTT
j_gene: TRBJ2-3
abundance: .
v_gene: TRBV5-1
len: 16
d_gene: TRBD2

CDR3aa: CASSFLAGWGTGELFF
CDR3nt: TGTGCCAGCAGTTTCCTAGCGGGATGGGGCACCGGGGAGCTGTTTTTT
j_gene: TRBJ2-2
abundance: once
v_gene: TRBV27
len: 16
d_gene: TRBD2

CDR3aa: CASSSPRGRANYGYTF
CDR3nt: TGTGCCAGCAGTTCTCCTCGGGGAAGGGCGAACTATGGCTACACCTTC
j_gene: TRBJ1-2
abundance: .
v_gene: TRBV28
len: 16
d_gene: .

CDR3aa: CASSFGTGDTEAFF
CDR3nt: TGTGCCAGCAGCTTCGGGACAGGTGATACTGAAGCTTTCTTT
j_gene: TRBJ1-1
abundance: .
v_gene: TRBV11-3
len: 14
d_gene: TRBD1

CDR3aa: CAISAGTTRNTEAFF
CDR3nt: TGTGCCATCAGTGCAGGGACAACGAGAAACACTGAAGCTTTCTTT
j_gene: TRBJ1-1
abundance: .
v_gene: TRBV10-3
len: 15
d_gene: .

CDR3aa: CASRTSGRTETQYF
CDR3nt: TGTGCCAGCAGGACTAGCGGGAGGACGGAGACCCAGTACTTC
j_gene: TRBJ2-5
abundance: .
v_gene: TRBV19
len: 14
d_gene: TRBD2

CDR3aa: CAWSGSGFSPLHF
CDR3nt: TGTGCCTGGAGTGGGAGTGGATTTTCACCCCTCCACTTT
j_gene: TRBJ1-6
abundance: few
v_gene: TRBV30
len: 13
d_gene: .

CDR3aa: CSLRENTEAFF
CDR3nt: TGCAGCCTCCGGGAGAACACTGAAGCTTTCTTT
j_gene: TRBJ1-1
abundance: .
v_gene: TRBV29-1
len: 11
d_gene: .

CDR3aa: CASSTTSGRPLSEQFF
CDR3nt: TGTGCCAGCAGCACGACTAGCGGGAGGCCATTGAGTGAGCAGTTCTTC
j_gene: TRBJ2-1
abundance: .
v_gene: TRBV5-4
len: 16
d_gene: TRBD2

CDR3aa: CASSPGQLVQETQYF
CDR3nt: TGTGCCAGCAGCCCCGGACAGCTAGTCCAAGAGACCCAGTACTTC
j_gene: TRBJ2-5
abundance: few
v_gene: TRBV5-5
len: 15
d_gene: .